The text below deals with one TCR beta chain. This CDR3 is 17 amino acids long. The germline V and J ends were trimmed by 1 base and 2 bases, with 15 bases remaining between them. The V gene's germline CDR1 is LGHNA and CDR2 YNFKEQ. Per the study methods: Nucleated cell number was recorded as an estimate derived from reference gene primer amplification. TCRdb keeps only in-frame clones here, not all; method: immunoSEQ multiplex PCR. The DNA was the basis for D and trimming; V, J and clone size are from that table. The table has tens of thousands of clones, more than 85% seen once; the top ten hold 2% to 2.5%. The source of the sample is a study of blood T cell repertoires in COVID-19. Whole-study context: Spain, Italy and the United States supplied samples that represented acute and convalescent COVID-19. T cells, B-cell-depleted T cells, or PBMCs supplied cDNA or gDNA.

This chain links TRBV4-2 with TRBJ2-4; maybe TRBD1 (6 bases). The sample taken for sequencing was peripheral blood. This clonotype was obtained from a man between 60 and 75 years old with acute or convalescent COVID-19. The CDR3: CASSQGPDSGPKNIQYF. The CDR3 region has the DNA TGTGCCAGCAGCCAAGGGCCGGACAGCGGTCCCAAAAACATTCAGTACTTC.